Shown below are 16 T cell receptor beta chains from a single sample sequenced in a study of Graves' ophthalmopathy and Graves' hyperthyroidism (dated by TCRdb to 2017 to 2018). Sequencing was carried out with an Illumina HiSeq 2000. TCR beta CDR3 regions were amplified from RNA transcripts for repertoire sequencing. The first round of RT-PCR was done with HTBI primers and the Qiagen OneStep RT-PCR kit, and was followed by a second round of multiplex PCR, then size selection and purification. TCRdb cleaned the public reads at Q25 with fastp, built clones with MiXCR and kept in-frame beta chains. Rows with one shared CDR3 protein collapse into an entry with the most common genes and DNA. This sample holds 300,000 or so distinct CDR3 sequences; roughly a sixth were observed only once. Of the sample, 12% falls within the top ten clones. Sequencing was performed on peripheral blood. Source of these receptors: an adult man with Graves' ophthalmopathy.

This clonotype was recorded many times. This chain joins TRBV29-1 and TRBJ2-5; 8 nucleotides line up with TRBD2. V lost 7 bases to trimming and J lost 5 bases; unmatched junction nucleotides: 6. The CDR3 consists of 12 residues. Per germline, CDR1 SQVTM and CDR2 ANQGSEA. The CDR3 sequence is CSAQASGETQYF. The DNA of the CDR3 is TGCAGCGCGCAGGCTAGCGGGGAGACCCAGTACTTC. The full variable domain, completed using reference TRBV29-1 and TRBJ2-5, is SAVISQKPSRDICQRGTSLTIQCQVDSQVTMMFWYRQQPGQSLTLIATANQGSEATYESGFVIDKFPISRPNLTFSTLTVSNMSPEDSSIYLCSAQASGETQYFGPGTRLLVL.

Ten or more counts support this clonotype. The rearrangement uses TRBV29-1 and TRBJ1-5; D possibly corresponds to TRBD1 (5 bases). The CDR3 is made up of 13 amino acids. CDR1 SQVTM and CDR2 ANQGSEA come from the germline V gene. Trimming pared 6 bases from V and 4 bases from J, leaving 13 bases between. For the CDR3, the DNA is TGCAGCGTGGGACTGGGGGGGAATCAGCCCCAGCATTTT. It is translated as CSVGLGGNQPQHF.

This clonotype was observed at least ten times. J is TRBJ2-7 and V is TRBV11-3; D might be TRBD2 (7 bases). The length of the CDR3 is 16 residues. The V gene lost 1 base and the J gene lost 5 bases, with 18 bases spanning the gap. Germline CDR1 reads SGHNT; CDR2 reads YENEEA. CDR3 bases: TGTGCCAGCAGCTTAGGTATCCGTGGCGGGGGCGACGAGCAGTACTTC. Protein: CASSLGIRGGGDEQYF.

In this sample, this clonotype turned up many times. The genes are TRBV30 and TRBJ2-2; TRBD2 is a possible D gene (5 bases). The V gene's germline CDR1 is GTSNPN and CDR2 SVGIG (reference sequence). The CDR3 spans 12 residues. V was pared by 4 bases and J by 8 bases, with 11 bases between. CDR3 nucleotide sequence: TGTGCCTGGAATACAGCGGAGGGGGAGCTGTTTTTT. It specifies CAWNTAEGELFF. Combining the CDR3 with reference TRBV30 and TRBJ2-2 gives the whole variable domain SQTIHQWPATLVQPVGSPLSLECTVEGTSNPNLYWYRQAAGRGLQLLFYSVGIGQISSEVPQNLSASRPQDRQFILSSKKLLLSDSGFYLCAWNTAEGELFFGEGSRLTVL.

The J gene is TRBJ2-7, the V gene TRBV6-1, with 9 bases identical to TRBD2. Germline V lookup: CDR1 MNHNS, CDR2 SASEGT. The CDR3 runs 13 residues. The junction had 3 bases not matched to a gene; V was cut back by 4 bases and J by 5 bases. The CDR3 DNA reads as TGTGCCAGCAGTGCAAGCGGGAGGAACGAGCAGTACTTC. This sequence encodes CASSASGRNEQYF.

The CDR3 sequence is CASMSVGNYEQYV. CDR3 sequence (DNA): TGTGCCAGCATGTCCGTGGGAAACTACGAGCAGTACGTC. The chain couples TRBV27 to TRBJ2-7; no definite D call. This CDR3 comprises 13 residues. Germline V CDR1 and CDR2: MNHEY, SMNVEV (reference sequence). Trimming removed 7 bases at V and 3 bases at J, with 13 bases between.

This clonotype was seen repeatedly, ten times or more. The CDR3 sequence is CASSIAGSHQPQHF. The CDR3, as DNA: TGTGCCAGTAGTATCGCAGGGAGTCATCAGCCCCAGCATTTT. The chain employs TRBV19 and TRBJ1-5; D is possibly TRBD1 (5 bases). V was pared by 3 bases and J by 5 bases, with 11 bases between. This CDR3 is built from 14 residues. In germline, CDR1 is LNHDA, CDR2 SQIVND (reference sequence).

Regarding this clonotype: Being one base from a much bigger clone, this may be a read error. The V gene is TRBV5-1, the J gene TRBJ1-6; weak D call: TRBD1 (5 bases). V lost 4 bases, J lost 14 bases, and 19 bases lay in between. CDR1 SGHRS and CDR2 YFSETQ come from the germline V gene. The CDR3 is made up of 14 amino acids. The CDR3 spells CASSPDTAIQSLHF. CDR3 in DNA: TGCGCCAGCAGCCCGGACACCGCTATTCAATCCCTCCACTTT.

The table lists this clonotype with many counts. The rearrangement links TRBV30 to TRBJ2-5; the match to TRBD1 covers 10 bases. This CDR3 contains 14 residues. J was trimmed by 7 bases and V by 2 bases; bases with no gene match: 7. Germline CDR1 reads GTSNPN; CDR2 reads SVGIG (reference sequence). The CDR3, as DNA: TGTGCCTGGAGTCCCGGACAGGGGGAAGGGACCCAGTACTTC. Amino acid sequence: CAWSPGQGEGTQYF.

In this sample, this clonotype turned up once. The V gene is TRBV6-2 or TRBV6-3, the J gene TRBJ2-7; perhaps TRBD2 as D (5 bases). V dropped 2 bases and J dropped 2 bases, with 16 bases sitting between them. Per germline, CDR1 MNHEY and CDR2 SVGEGT. This CDR3 is built from 16 residues. The CDR3 coding sequence is TGTGCCAGCAGTTACACGGAAGAAGACGGGGCCTACGAGCAGTACTTC. This encodes CASSYTEEDGAYEQYF.

This clonotype was detected ten times or more. The chain employs TRBV2 and TRBJ1-5, with 7 bases fitting TRBD1. The germline V gene has CDR1 SNHLY and CDR2 FYNNEI. V was clipped by 7 bases and J by 0 bases; unmatched bases: 6. The CDR3 totals 15 residues. Here the CDR3 reads CASTGTVNSNQPQHF. CDR3 nucleotides: TGTGCCAGCACTGGGACAGTCAATAGCAATCAGCCCCAGCATTTT.

This clonotype was counted many times. The rearrangement joins TRBV29-1 to TRBJ2-2; 10 nucleotides match TRBD2. CDR1 and CDR2 from the germline V gene are SQVTM and ANQGSEA. The CDR3 contains 14 residues. V lost 7 bases, J lost 6 bases, and 8 bases stayed unmatched. The CDR3 DNA reads as TGCAGCGCCGGGACTAGCGCGGGATCCGGGGAGCTGTTTTTT. Its protein is CSAGTSAGSGELFF.

This clonotype was observed many times. In DNA form, the CDR3 reads TGTGCCAGCAGATCCGGATTTACGAACACCGGGGAGCTGTTTTTT. The encoded protein is CASRSGFTNTGELFF. The rearrangement links TRBV6-2 or TRBV6-3 to TRBJ2-2; D is unresolved. The CDR3 sequence is 15 residues long. The V gene lost 6 bases and the J gene lost 0 bases, with 11 bases spanning the gap. CDR1 is MNHEY and CDR2 is SVGEGT in the germline V gene.

In its sample, this clonotype was seen many times. Germline is not matched at one junction end, which may reflect a read error. The chain recombines TRBV11-1 with TRBJ2-2, with 7 nucleotides matching TRBD2. The CDR3 sequence is 17 residues long. The germline V gene encodes CDR1 SGHAT and CDR2 FQDESV (reference sequence). The CDR3 protein is CASGLRSGSSNTGELFF. CDR3 nucleotides: TGTGCCAGCGGCTTGCGTAGCGGGTCCTCTAACACCGGGGAGCTGTTTTTT.

This clonotype has at least ten counts. The chain employs TRBV29-1 and TRBJ2-5; possibly TRBD2 for D (5 bases). This CDR3 comprises 10 residues. V lost 8 bases to trimming and J lost 10 bases, with 14 bases between them. The germline CDR1 and CDR2 sequences are SQVTM and ANQGSEA. CDR3: CSYRLGSQYF. In DNA, the CDR3 is TGCAGCTACAGACTGGGGAGCCAGTACTTC.

The table lists this clonotype with many counts. This chain uses TRBV15 with TRBJ2-7, with 8 bases aligning to TRBD1. V was clipped by 2 bases and J by 4 bases; unmatched bases: 10. The CDR3 runs to 16 residues. CDR1 is LNHNV and CDR2 is YYDKDF in the germline V gene (reference sequence). CDR3 loop: CATSRNFGQGAYEQYF. CDR3 DNA: TGTGCCACCAGCAGAAATTTTGGGCAGGGGGCTTACGAGCAGTACTTC.